These 32 T cell receptor beta chains share one sample of origin, sequenced in a study of blood T cell repertoires in COVID-19. Assay used: immunoSEQ multiplex PCR; TCRdb lists only in-frame clones, some missing. Of around 290,000 clones listed, around 90% are singletons. The sample taken for sequencing was PBMCs or T cells enriched from blood (not recorded which). The source of these receptors is a woman aged 40 to 49 who had recovered from COVID-19.

The chain couples TRBV5-4 to TRBJ1-2; D is perhaps TRBD1 (6 bases). The V and J ends lost 0 bases and 0 bases respectively, with 12 bases between them. This CDR3 contains 16 residues. The germline gives CDR1 SGHNT, CDR2 YYREEE (reference sequence). The CDR3 sequence is CASSLEYRETNYGYTF. The CDR3 bases are TGTGCCAGCAGCTTGGAGTACAGGGAAACTAACTATGGCTACACCTTC.

This chain links TRBV9 with TRBJ2-1, with D possibly being TRBD2 (6 bases). This CDR3 has 16 amino acids. Germline V lookup: CDR1 SGDLS, CDR2 YYNGEE. The ends were cut back, 4 bases at V and 5 bases at J, with 19 bases in the middle. CDR3 amino acids: CASSPDPGWTNNEQFF. In DNA form, the CDR3 reads TGTGCCAGCAGCCCAGATCCTGGGTGGACTAACAATGAGCAGTTCTTC.

The rearrangement joins TRBV11-2 to TRBJ2-5; 10 bases are a match to TRBD1. Germline assignment: CDR1 SGHAT and CDR2 FQNNGV. This CDR3 spans 16 amino acids. V dropped 7 bases and J dropped 5; count of bases not matched to a gene: 13. The DNA for the CDR3 is TGTGCCAGCACGTCACCCCCGGGACAGGGGTGGGAGACCCAGTACTTC. Its translation: CASTSPPGQGWETQYF.

This rearrangement joins TRBV19 to TRBJ1-2, with TRBD1 identical over 7 bases. CDR3 length: 13 residues. V trimming: 11 bases; J trimming: 6 bases; junction bases outside the gene matches: 12. Per germline, CDR1 LNHDA and CDR2 SQIVND (reference sequence). The CDR3 spells CASHDRDRNGYTF. In DNA, the CDR3 is TGTGCCTCCCACGACCGGGACAGAAATGGCTACACCTTC.

V gene TRBV5-1 combines with J gene TRBJ2-1; possible D gene TRBD2, 6 bases. The CDR3 is 17 residues long. Germline CDR1 is SGHRS and CDR2 is YFSETQ. The V end lost 0 bases, the J end lost 0 bases, and 13 bases lay between the germline ends. Here the CDR3 DNA reads TGCGCCAGCAGCTTGGAACCCCCCGGGAGCTCCTACAATGAGCAGTTCTTC. This codes for CASSLEPPGSSYNEQFF.

Here the CDR3 reads CASSPNRAGNTIYF. In DNA, the CDR3 is TGTGCCAGCAGCCCTAACAGGGCTGGAAACACCATATATTTT. The chain couples TRBV7-2 to TRBJ1-3; maybe TRBD1 (6 bases). This CDR3 has 14 amino acids. Trimming shortened V by 5 bases and J by 2 bases, and 10 bases separated the two germline ends. Germline CDR1 SGHTA, CDR2 FQGNSA.

The CDR3 DNA sequence: TGTGCCAGCAGCCCCCAAAGGGGGTCCTACAATGAGCAGTTCTTC. This codes for CASSPQRGSYNEQFF. The chain has TRBV3-1 (or the pseudogene TRBV3-2) and TRBJ2-1; perhaps TRBD1 as D (6 bases). The CDR3 length is 15 residues. The germline V gene has CDR1 LGHDT and CDR2 YNNKEL (reference sequence). V dropped 4 bases and J dropped 1 base, with 11 bases sitting between them.

J is TRBJ1-3 and V is TRBV5-1, with 10 bases identical to TRBD1. Trimming at V came to 4 bases and at J to 8 bases, leaving 6 bases not matched to a gene. The CDR3 has 14 residues. The germline V gene has CDR1 SGHRS and CDR2 YFSETQ. In nucleotides, the CDR3 is TGCGCCAGCAGCCCTGGGACAGGGGAGTACACCATATATTTT. Translation gives CASSPGTGEYTIYF.

Only a few counts were recorded for this clone. This chain links TRBV6-6 with TRBJ1-6, with D uncertain. Trimming removed 7 bases at V and 5 bases at J, with 15 bases between. This CDR3 contains 15 residues. Germline V gene sequence: CDR1 MNHNY, CDR2 SVGAGI (reference sequence). CDR3 coding DNA: TGTGCCAGCAACGAGGCGGGCGAAGATAATTCACCCCTCCACTTT. This encodes CASNEAGEDNSPLHF.

V and J are TRBV11-2 and TRBJ1-2; weak D call: TRBD1 (5 bases). With 0 bases removed from V and 8 bases from J, the gap between germline ends came to 16 bases. Looked up from germline, CDR1 is SGHAT and CDR2 is FQNNGV. The CDR3 contains 15 residues. The CDR3, as DNA: TGTGCCAGCAGCTTAGATCTTCCGGGGGGTGGAGGCTACACCTTC. It codes for CASSLDLPGGGGYTF.

This chain uses TRBV30 with TRBJ1-2, with no clear D. This CDR3 is built from 11 residues. Trimming removed 3 bases at V and 8 bases at J, with 10 bases between. Per germline, CDR1 GTSNPN and CDR2 SVGIG (reference sequence). The DNA for the CDR3 is TGTGCCTGGAGCGCCAGCGCGGGCTACACCTTC. It yields the protein CAWSASAGYTF. Looking up the rest from reference TRBV30 and TRBJ1-2 gives the full variable domain: SQTIHQWPATLVQPVGSPLSLECTVEGTSNPNLYWYRQAAGRGLQLLFYSVGIGQISSEVPQNLSASRPQDRQFILSSKKLLLSDSGFYLCAWSASAGYTFGSGTRLTVV.

In its sample, this clone was seen once. The CDR3 here is CASSRNRDRGTGELFF. CDR3 bases: TGTGCCAGCTCTCGAAACCGGGACAGGGGCACCGGGGAGCTGTTTTTT. The chain carries TRBV18 and TRBJ2-2, with 10 bases fitting TRBD1. V shed 6 bases and J 4 bases; nucleotides not matched to a gene: 8. The CDR3 loop spans 16 amino acids. Per germline, CDR1 KGHSH and CDR2 LQKENI.

The chain has TRBV4-1 and TRBJ1-3; a possible D gene is TRBD1 (5 bases). Trimming removed 4 bases from V and 0 bases from J, with 13 bases in between. The CDR3 spans 16 residues. Germline CDR1 reads MGHRA; CDR2 reads YSYEKL. The CDR3 DNA reads TGCGCCAGCAGCCCCCGACAGTCTAGCTCTGGAAACACCATATATTTT. This encodes CASSPRQSSSGNTIYF.

The J gene is TRBJ1-2, the V gene TRBV27, with D unresolved. The CDR3 is 19 residues long. Looked up from germline, CDR1 is MNHEY and CDR2 is SMNVEV (reference sequence). Trimming shortened V by 4 bases and J by 8 bases, and 32 bases separated the two germline ends. The CDR3 nucleotides read TGTGCCAGCAGTTCCCACCCACCCCCGGGATATCATACTATGGTGGGCTACACCTTC. Its translation: CASSSHPPPGYHTMVGYTF.

The chain couples TRBV21-1 to TRBJ1-2; the table assigns TRBD1, which was not confirmed against the DNA. TRBV21-1 is deemed a pseudogene. The CDR3 runs to 14 residues. Here the CDR3 DNA reads TGTGCCAGCAGCGCACGACAGGGTAACTATGGCTACACCTTC. This encodes CASSARQGNYGYTF.

The chain employs TRBV6-2 or TRBV6-3 and TRBJ2-3; 7 bases line up with TRBD2. Germline CDR1 is MNHEY and CDR2 is SVGEGT. CDR3 size: 16 residues. V shed 2 bases and J 3 bases; nucleotides not matched to a gene: 8. In DNA, the CDR3 is TGTGCCAGCAGTTACCATAGAGCGGGAACGACAGATACGCAGTATTTT. Its protein is CASSYHRAGTTDTQYF.

The rearrangement joins TRBV5-1 to TRBJ2-3, with 8 nucleotides matching TRBD2. V lost 7 bases, J lost 2 bases, and 6 bases stayed unmatched. The CDR3 consists of 14 residues. Germline CDR1 reads SGHRS; CDR2 reads YFSETQ. The CDR3 DNA is TGCGCCAGCGAGAGCGGGGGAAACACAGATACGCAGTATTTT. It translates to CASESGGNTDTQYF.

The chain uses TRBV7-9 and TRBJ1-2, with no clear D. V was pared by 1 base and J by 6 bases, with 6 bases between. Germline values: CDR1 SEHNR, CDR2 FQNEAQ (reference sequence). The CDR3 has 12 residues. The CDR3 coding sequence is TGTGCCAGCAGCTTAGTACTTGATGGCTACACCTTC. It yields the protein CASSLVLDGYTF.

The chain uses TRBV9 and TRBJ1-2; 8 bases agree with TRBD1. Losses at the gene ends were 6 bases for V and 7 bases for J; bases not matched to a gene: 8. This CDR3 is 13 amino acids long. Germline loops: CDR1 SGDLS, CDR2 YYNGEE. CDR3 residues: CASKDRDSGGYTF. In DNA, the CDR3 is TGTGCCAGCAAGGACAGGGATTCGGGTGGCTACACCTTC.

The J gene is TRBJ1-3, the V gene TRBV18; no firm D call. The germline V gene has CDR1 KGHSH and CDR2 LQKENI. V shed 3 bases and J shed 9 bases, with 15 bases lying between them. The CDR3 covers 14 residues. In nucleotides, the CDR3 is TGTGCCAGCTCACCTACCCCTCCGAGTGTCACCATATATTTT. Translating it yields CASSPTPPSVTIYF.

The J gene is TRBJ1-2, the V gene TRBV15, with D tentatively TRBD1 (5 bases). With 3 bases removed from V and 7 bases from J, the gap between germline ends came to 12 bases. This CDR3 comprises 13 residues. CDR1 and CDR2 from the germline V gene are LNHNV and YYDKDF (reference sequence). The CDR3 region has the DNA TGTGCCACCAGCAGGGGCAGGGAAGGTGGCTACACCTTC. It translates to CATSRGREGGYTF.

The V and J genes are TRBV9 and TRBJ2-1, with 7 bases identical to TRBD1. V shed 4 bases, J shed 2 bases, and the junction held 6 bases outside the gene matches. CDR1 is SGDLS, CDR2 YYNGEE, per germline. This CDR3 spans 15 amino acids. CDR3 sequence: CASSQDRAAYNEQFF. CDR3 sequence (DNA): TGTGCCAGCAGCCAAGACAGGGCCGCCTACAATGAGCAGTTCTTC. Based on the CDR3 plus reference TRBV9 and TRBJ2-1, the full variable domain is DSGVTQTPKHLITATGQRVTLRCSPRSGDLSVYWYQQSLDQGLQFLIQYYNGEERAKGNILERFSAQQFPDLHSELNLSSLELGDSALYFCASSQDRAAYNEQFFGPGTRLTVL.

The rearrangement links TRBV6-2 or TRBV6-3 to TRBJ2-2; the match to TRBD2 covers 8 bases. The V segment lost 5 bases and the J segment 6 bases; nucleotides outside the gene matches: 11. Germline assignment: CDR1 MNHEY and CDR2 SVGEGT. CDR3 length equals 16 residues. The CDR3 reads CASSLGLAVGAGELFF. In nucleotides, the CDR3 is TGTGCCAGCAGTCTCGGACTAGCAGTTGGGGCCGGGGAGCTGTTTTTT.

This chain joins TRBV3-1 (or the pseudogene TRBV3-2) and TRBJ1-5, with D unresolved. The CDR3 loop spans 13 amino acids. Germline-derived CDR1 and CDR2 are LGHDT and YNNKEL (reference sequence). Trimming took off 1 base at V and 4 bases at J, with 5 bases between the two ends. CDR3 nucleotide sequence: TGTGCCAGCAGCCAAGCTCCGAATCAGCCCCAGCATTTT. This gives the protein CASSQAPNQPQHF.

The chain's CDR3 is CASSYSGLERGEKLFF. In DNA, the CDR3 is TGCGCCAGCAGCTACTCGGGGTTGGAGCGTGGGGAAAAACTGTTTTTT. This chain uses TRBV5-1 with TRBJ1-4; no firm D call. The CDR3 covers 16 residues. Germline loops: CDR1 SGHRS, CDR2 YFSETQ. V was clipped by 3 bases and J by 8 bases, with 20 bases between them. Looking up the rest from reference TRBV5-1 and TRBJ1-4 gives the full variable domain: KAGVTQTPRYLIKTRGQQVTLSCSPISGHRSVSWYQQTPGQGLQFLFEYFSETQRNKGNFPGRFSGRQFSNSRSEMNVSTLELGDSALYLCASSYSGLERGEKLFFGSGTQLSVL.

The chain is built from TRBV11-2 and TRBJ2-5; maybe TRBD1 (6 bases). Trimming left V 5 bases short and J 5 bases short, with 18 bases between. Germline CDR1 is SGHAT and CDR2 is FQNNGV. The CDR3 is made up of 15 amino acids. The CDR3 bases are TGTGCCAGCAGCCCGACGAGGGGGACCCTCGAGACCCAGTACTTC. Protein: CASSPTRGTLETQYF.

The rearrangement links TRBV19 to TRBJ1-1, with 12 bases identical to TRBD1. This CDR3 spans 17 amino acids. Looked up from germline, CDR1 is LNHDA and CDR2 is SQIVND (reference sequence). Trimming took 2 bases from V and 1 from J; bases not matched to a gene: 5. The CDR3 here is CASSITGTGGPNTEAFF. The CDR3 DNA reads as TGTGCCAGTAGTATAACCGGGACAGGGGGCCCGAACACTGAAGCTTTCTTT.

The gene calls are TRBV18 and TRBJ1-3; D is ambiguous. The V gene's germline CDR1 is KGHSH and CDR2 LQKENI. Trimming took off 6 bases at V and 3 bases at J, with 15 bases between the two ends. This CDR3 has 15 residues. Here the CDR3 DNA reads TGTGCCAGCTCCGGAACTTCGGGTAGTGGAAACACCATATATTTT. Protein sequence: CASSGTSGSGNTIYF. The full variable domain, with the rest looked up from reference TRBV18 and TRBJ1-3, is NAGVMQNPRHLVRRRGQEARLRCSPMKGHSHVYWYRQLPEEGLKFMVYLQKENIIDESGMPKERFSAEFPKEGPSILRIQQVVRGDSAAYFCASSGTSGSGNTIYFGEGSWLTVV.

The rearrangement joins TRBV5-1 to TRBJ2-7, with 11 bases matching TRBD2. CDR3 length equals 15 residues. J lost 2 bases, V lost 2 bases, and 3 bases had no gene match. The germline CDR1 and CDR2 sequences are SGHRS and YFSETQ. The CDR3 reads CASSFTSGGTYEQYF. The CDR3 region has the DNA TGCGCCAGCAGCTTCACTAGCGGGGGTACCTACGAGCAGTACTTC.

The chain joins TRBV5-4 to TRBJ1-2; perhaps TRBD1 as D (6 bases). Germline V lookup: CDR1 SGHNT, CDR2 YYREEE (reference sequence). Trimming stripped 1 base from V and 1 base from J, with 17 bases between. The CDR3 length is 17 residues. CDR3 bases: TGTGCCAGCAGCTTGTCAGGGAGGGGGACCGGTAACTATGGCTACACCTTC. This encodes CASSLSGRGTGNYGYTF.

The chain recombines TRBV10-3 with TRBJ2-7, with D possibly being TRBD1 (7 bases). Trimming shortened V by 0 bases and J by 4 bases, and 13 bases separated the two germline ends. This CDR3 has 15 residues. Per the germline V gene, CDR1 is ENHRY and CDR2 is SYGVKD. This CDR3 reads CAISESRQGGYEQYF. CDR3 coding DNA: TGTGCCATCAGTGAGTCGAGACAGGGAGGATACGAGCAGTACTTC.

DNA for the CDR3: TGTGCCAGTAGTGCGAGCAGGGGTAGCAATCAGCCCCAGCATTTT. It yields the protein CASSASRGSNQPQHF. The rearrangement links TRBV19 to TRBJ1-5; D perhaps matches TRBD1 (6 bases). V was shortened by 5 bases and J by 0 bases, with 11 bases between the two germline ends. Germline V gives CDR1 LNHDA, CDR2 SQIVND (reference sequence). This CDR3 has 15 amino acids.